This T cell receptor (beta chain) was sequenced during a study of Graves' ophthalmopathy and Graves' hyperthyroidism. Amplifying from RNA transcripts, the study obtained TCR beta CDR3 regions. The library came from an HTBI-primed first-round RT-PCR and a second-round multiplex PCR. TCRdb itself ran the multiplex PCR reads through MiXCR, one entry per CDR3 protein. Seen here are approximately 1.2 million distinct CDR3 sequences, about 38% observed once, and the top ten hold 11%. Germline assignment: CDR1 SGHRS and CDR2 YFSETQ. The CDR3 extends over 15 amino acids. V dropped 2 bases and J dropped 1 base, with 12 bases sitting between them. This clonotype was seen ten or more times.

V gene TRBV5-1 combines with J gene TRBJ1-1; D is perhaps TRBD1 (6 bases). The sample comprised peripheral blood or thyroid tissue (not recorded which). The clonotype was recovered from an adult man with Graves' hyperthyroidism. CDR3 DNA: TGCGCCAGCAGCTTACAGGGTTCGGAGAACACTGAAGCTTTCTTT. This sequence encodes CASSLQGSENTEAFF.